This T cell receptor beta chain came from a study of T cells in Graves' hyperthyroidism and ophthalmopathy. Study-wide results and caveats: Also found in blood were most expanded thyroid clonotypes above 0.001.

Amplified TCR beta CDR3 regions derived from RNA transcripts. First-round RT-PCR targeting the TCR CDR3 was performed with the HTBI primer set. Each CDR3 protein gets one entry after TCRdb re-called the multiplex PCR reads with MiXCR. The table records 600,000 to 650,000 distinct CDR3 sequences, roughly 20% of them present only once. The CDR3 totals 14 residues. The V and J ends lost 7 bases and 6 bases, in that order; junction bases with no gene match: 6. Germline V lookup: CDR1 ENHRY, CDR2 SYGVKD. Clinical symptoms, serum thyroxine and TRAb, thyroid ultrasound and orbital computed tomography were used for the diagnoses. Cells are PBMCs isolated from more than 8.5 ml of fresh blood. About this clonotype itself: No antigen is known for it.

The chain links TRBV10-3 to TRBJ1-4; the match to TRBD1 covers 9 bases. The clonotype was recovered from a man aged 25-45 years with Graves' ophthalmopathy. The sample comprised blood. This chain's CDR3 is CAIKATGGDEKLFF. CDR3 sequence (DNA): TGTGCCATCAAGGCGACAGGGGGAGATGAAAAACTGTTTTTT.